The clone carrying this T cell receptor beta chain was picked up many times. Its matching antigen is unknown. The trim removed 6 bases at V and 4 bases at J, leaving 7 bases unmatched. The CDR3 totals 14 residues. These data are taken from a study of early T cells in non-severe SARS-CoV-2 infection. Study-level results: Anti-spike CD8 responses were favored by VDJdb matching, which missed private and CD4 specificities.

Unique molecular identifiers were affixed to single, distinct cDNA molecules. Each CDR3 protein gets one entry after TCRdb re-called the 5' RACE reads with MiXCR. The sample carries around 93,000 distinct CDR3 sequences, roughly 12% recorded once. The starting material was whole blood, obtained at baseline. This TCR derives from an adult who was a healthcare worker with PCR-confirmed SARS-CoV-2 infection or an uninfected control (not recorded which). This chain connects TRBV12-3 or TRBV12-4 to TRBJ2-7; the match to TRBD1 covers 9 bases. CDR3 residues: CASSQDRGPYEQYF. The CDR3 DNA follows: TGTGCCAGCAGCCAGGACAGGGGTCCATACGAGCAGTACTTC.